Listed below are T cell receptor beta chains from one sample, sequenced in a study of blood T cells in healthy people across ages. TCRdb reprocessed the 5' RACE reads with MiXCR, giving one entry per CDR3 protein. This sample yields about 1.4 million distinct CDR3 sequences, of which approximately 59% are seen a single time; 6.7% belongs to the top ten. Sequencing input: blood. The source of these receptors is a man between 18 and 29 years old in good health. CDR3s include the opening cysteine and the closing phenylalanine or tryptophan. The D gene is left open where the match is weak. Only part of the rows carry a size: once, few, many, or a class if the clone is expanded.

V gene	clone size	D gene	J gene	CDR3 DNA	CDR3 protein
TRBV6-2/TRBV6-3	NA	NA	TRBJ2-7	TGTGCCAGCAGATATGAGGGACAGCAGTACTTC	CASRYEGQQYF
TRBV11-2	NA	TRBD1	TRBJ2-7	TGTGCCAGCAGCTCTTCCGGGACAGGGCCGTCCTACGAGCAGTACTTC	CASSSSGTGPSYEQYF
TRBV10-3	NA	NA	TRBJ2-7	TGTGCCATCAGTGAGTCGGTGGCGTCATCCTACGAGCAGTACTTC	CAISESVASSYEQYF
TRBV18	NA	NA	TRBJ2-1	TGTGCCAGCTCACCACCAGGTTCAAACGGGAACAATGAGCAGTTCTTC	CASSPPGSNGNNEQFF
TRBV2	NA	TRBD2	TRBJ2-7	TGTGCCAGCAGATCGGGACTAGCGGGAGGTAGCGAGCAGTACTTC	CASRSGLAGGSEQYF
TRBV12-3/TRBV12-4	few	NA	TRBJ2-1	TGTGCCAGCATTTCGGGAGTCGGGTCCTACAATGAGCAGTTCTTC	CASISGVGSYNEQFF
TRBV4-2	NA	TRBD2	TRBJ2-1	TGTGCCAGCAGCCTCCGGGGTAGCGGGAGATCCTACAATGAGCAGTTCTTC	CASSLRGSGRSYNEQFF
TRBV6-2/TRBV6-3	NA	NA	TRBJ1-5	NA	CASSYSMLGFGEGQFYQPQHF
TRBV5-5	NA	NA	TRBJ1-1	TGTGCCAGCAGCTTGGAAGGGACGGCGAGGGCTTTCTTT	CASSLEGTARAFF
TRBV20-1	NA	TRBD2	TRBJ2-7	TGCAGTGCTGTCCGTAGCGGGGAACCGGCCTACGAGCAGTACTTC	CSAVRSGEPAYEQYF
TRBV10-3	NA	TRBD2	TRBJ2-1	TGTGCCATCAGCCCGACTAGCGGGGGCTACAATGAGCAGTTCTTC	CAISPTSGGYNEQFF
TRBV29-1	NA	NA	TRBJ2-1	TGCAGCGTTGGAGAAATTAGCTCCTACAATGAGCAGTTCTTC	CSVGEISSYNEQFF
TRBV7-2	NA	NA	TRBJ1-5	TGTGCCAGCAGCTTAGTAGTGGGGGATGGCAATCAGCCCCAGCATTTT	CASSLVVGDGNQPQHF